The 10 T cell receptor beta chains given below trace back to one sample, sequenced in a study of cytomegalovirus exposure and HLA in healthy donors. PCR primers comprised 60 Vbeta and 13 Jbeta primers. Produced via immunoSEQ multiplex PCR; TCRdb's table is partial and in-frame only. The sample has 90,000 to 140,000 clones; 78% are singletons. Sequencing was performed on PBMCs. Receptors were obtained from a male donor in good health and CMV-seronegative.

The rearrangement uses TRBV19 and TRBJ1-2; no firm D call. CDR3 length: 14 residues. Germline CDR1 is LNHDA and CDR2 is SQIVND (reference sequence). V gave up 3 bases and J gave up 2 bases, with 10 bases separating them. The DNA of the CDR3 is TGTGCCAGTAGTATGGCGGGCCGAAACTATGGCTACACCTTC. It specifies CASSMAGRNYGYTF.

The J gene is TRBJ2-7, the V gene TRBV18, with 8 positions matching TRBD2. Trimming took 5 bases from V and 6 from J; bases not matched to a gene: 6. The CDR3 extends over 13 amino acids. From germline, CDR1 is KGHSH and CDR2 LQKENI. CDR3 sequence (DNA): TGTGCCAGCTCAGACGGGAGGGGACGCGAGCAGTACTTC. It specifies CASSDGRGREQYF.

This chain uses TRBV5-6 with TRBJ1-1; the D gene is possibly TRBD1 (5 bases). Germline assignment: CDR1 SGHDT and CDR2 YYEEEE. The CDR3 covers 15 residues. Trimming removed 4 bases at V and 4 bases at J, with 17 bases between. Here the CDR3 reads CASSTPGGGLTEAFF. The CDR3 nucleotides are TGTGCCAGCAGCACCCCGGGCGGGGGTCTCACTGAAGCTTTCTTT.

Worth noting for this clone: The same CDR3 also results from other DNA sequences found in this sample. This CDR3 reads CASSQARDRRYEQYF. The CDR3 DNA reads TGCGCCAGCAGCCAAGCACGGGACAGGAGGTACGAGCAGTACTTC. The rearrangement joins TRBV4-1 to TRBJ2-7; TRBD1 matches at 8 bases. V shed 1 base and J 4 bases; nucleotides not matched to a gene: 6. The CDR3 is made up of 15 amino acids. Germline CDR1 and CDR2: MGHRA and YSYEKL.

The rearrangement joins TRBV7-9 to TRBJ2-3; 12 bases match TRBD2. Germline assignment: CDR1 SEHNR and CDR2 FQNEAQ (reference sequence). The length of the CDR3 is 16 residues. V was clipped by 4 bases and J by 1 base; unmatched bases: 3. The CDR3 region is CASSSGLAGRTDTQYF. DNA of the CDR3: TGTGCCAGCAGCTCCGGACTAGCGGGACGCACAGATACGCAGTATTTT.

This rearrangement joins TRBV19 to TRBJ2-7, with 11 nucleotides matching TRBD1. This CDR3 is built from 13 residues. V was pared by 8 bases and J by 4 bases, with 4 bases of the junction left unmatched. Germline CDR1 LNHDA, CDR2 SQIVND (reference sequence). For the CDR3, the DNA is TGTGCCAGTGGAGGGACAGGGGGATACGAGCAGTACTTC. This encodes CASGGTGGYEQYF.

In regard to this clone: This CDR3 is also generated by other DNA sequences in the sample. The chain links TRBV7-9 to TRBJ1-4; possibly TRBD1 for D (6 bases). The V gene lost 5 bases and the J gene lost 2 bases, with 9 bases spanning the gap. This CDR3 region has 14 residues. Germline CDR1 and CDR2: SEHNR and FQNEAQ (reference sequence). The CDR3 sequence is CASSPGVTNEKLFF. In DNA, the CDR3 is TGTGCCAGCAGCCCAGGGGTGACTAATGAAAAACTGTTTTTT.

This rearrangement joins TRBV2 to TRBJ1-1; TRBD1 agrees at 9 bases. Germline V gene data show CDR1 as SNHLY and CDR2 as FYNNEI. The CDR3 sequence is 14 residues long. V was pared by 4 bases and J by 4 bases, with 4 bases of the junction left unmatched. This CDR3 is CASSGTGQGTEAFF. CDR3 in DNA: TGTGCCAGCAGTGGCACGGGACAGGGCACTGAAGCTTTCTTT.

The CDR3 DNA reads as TGTGCCAGCAGCCAATCGAGACAGACCGACACAGATACGCAGTATTTT. Its translation is CASSQSRQTDTDTQYF. This rearrangement joins TRBV4-2 to TRBJ2-3; tentatively, D is TRBD1 (5 bases). There are 16 residues in the CDR3. Between the trimmed V and J ends, which lost 2 bases and 2 bases, there was a span of 14 bases. Germline V gene lookup returns CDR1 LGHNA and CDR2 YNFKEQ.

The chain uses TRBV28 and TRBJ1-2, with a possible D match to TRBD1 (6 bases). The CDR3 sequence is 15 residues long. Germline values: CDR1 MDHEN, CDR2 SYDVKM. V was shortened by 6 bases and J by 4 bases, with 18 bases between the two germline ends. The CDR3 is CASSPTGAYFYGYTF. The CDR3 DNA sequence: TGTGCCAGCAGCCCGACAGGAGCTTATTTCTATGGCTACACCTTC.